The rows below give T cell receptor beta chains drawn from one sample of a study of T-cell memory formation after mild COVID-19. TCRdb analysed the 5' RACE reads with MiXCR anew, one entry per CDR3 protein. Counted here are about 140,000 distinct CDR3 sequences, 13% to 15% occurring once; the ten biggest clones make up about 26%. Material for sequencing was PBMCs or a T cell subset sorted from them (not recorded which). These receptors came from an adult woman who had mild COVID-19 (a few samples of this study predate the infection). Cell type and time point are not known. CDR3s include the opening cysteine and the closing phenylalanine or tryptophan. The D gene is left open where the match is weak. Not all rows give a size; the values are once, few, many and, for expanded clones, a class.

TRBD1	TRBV15	many	TRBJ2-7	CATSPRNDRAEQYF	TGTGCCACCAGCCCAAGGAATGACAGGGCCGAGCAGTACTTC
NA	TRBV24-1	NA	TRBJ2-5	CATSDFRTHQETQYF	TGTGCCACCAGTGATTTTAGGACACACCAAGAGACCCAGTACTTC
NA	TRBV3-1	few	TRBJ2-7	CASSHGPSSYEQYF	TGTGCCAGCAGCCACGGACCATCGTCCTACGAGCAGTACTTC
NA	TRBV29-1	NA	TRBJ2-7	CSAVEVSSYEQYF	TGCAGCGCTGTGGAGGTTAGCTCCTACGAGCAGTACTTC
TRBD2	TRBV3-1	NA	TRBJ2-5	CASSQDTLAGSETQYF	TGTGCCAGCAGCCAAGATACCCTAGCGGGATCGGAGACCCAGTACTTC
TRBD2	TRBV27	NA	TRBJ2-1	CASSLQPGLAGGVRNEQFF	TGTGCCAGCAGTTTACAACCGGGACTAGCGGGAGGAGTTCGTAATGAGCAGTTCTTC
NA	TRBV7-6	few	TRBJ2-1	CASSLNPRSGLINEQFF	TGTGCCAGCAGCTTAAACCCGAGGAGCGGGTTAATCAATGAGCAGTTCTTC
TRBD2	TRBV27	NA	TRBJ2-7	CASSSGGALYEQYF	TGTGCCAGCAGCTCGGGAGGGGCCCTCTACGAGCAGTACTTC
NA	TRBV7-7	few	TRBJ2-5	CASSLTGRREETQYF	TGTGCTAGCAGCTTAACCGGCAGGAGGGAAGAGACCCAGTACTTC
NA	TRBV29-1	many	TRBJ2-5	CSVEGDGDQETQYF	TGCAGCGTTGAGGGGGACGGGGATCAAGAGACCCAGTACTTC
TRBD2	TRBV4-1	many	TRBJ2-2	CASSYGGAIGELFF	TGCGCCAGCAGCTACGGGGGGGCAATCGGGGAGCTGTTTTTT
NA	TRBV29-1	NA	TRBJ1-1	CSVDAGGTEAFF	TGCAGCGTTGATGCTGGGGGGACTGAAGCTTTCTTT
NA	TRBV29-1	few	TRBJ2-7	CSVEDLGEQYF	TGCAGCGTTGAAGATCTCGGGGAGCAGTACTTC
NA	TRBV20-1	few	TRBJ1-2	CSARAIAELNYGYTF	TGCAGTGCTAGGGCAATCGCGGAACTTAACTATGGCTACACCTTC
NA	TRBV5-1	few	TRBJ1-6	CASSLDSSNSPLHF	TGCGCCAGCAGCTTGGACAGCTCTAATTCACCCCTCCACTTT
TRBD2	TRBV6-5	many	TRBJ2-1	CASSYSGLAGGNEQFF	TGTGCCAGCAGTTACTCCGGGCTAGCGGGAGGCAATGAGCAGTTCTTC
TRBD1	TRBV5-1	NA	TRBJ1-2	CASSVDRAYGYTF	TGCGCCAGCAGCGTGGACAGGGCTTATGGCTACACCTTC
NA	TRBV5-1	few	TRBJ1-4	CASAPGSSRDGGEKLFF	TGCGCCAGCGCCCCGGGGTCCAGTAGGGATGGCGGTGAAAAACTGTTTTTT
TRBD1	TRBV29-1	NA	TRBJ1-2	CSVEGRGESGYTF	TGCAGCGTTGAGGGCAGGGGGGAGTCTGGCTACACCTTC
TRBD1	TRBV27	NA	TRBJ2-7	CASSPRQGLNYEQYF	TGTGCCAGCAGTCCGCGACAGGGATTGAACTACGAGCAGTACTTC
NA	TRBV4-2	many	TRBJ2-1	CASSQNFGGRDEQFF	TGTGCCAGCAGCCAAAACTTTGGGGGGCGAGATGAGCAGTTCTTC
NA	TRBV28	few	TRBJ2-2	CASNLNTGELFF	TGTGCCAGCAACTTGAACACCGGGGAGCTGTTTTTT
TRBD1	TRBV10-3	NA	TRBJ2-1	CAISGADRGSTYNEQFF	TGTGCCATCAGTGGCGCCGACAGGGGGAGTACGTACAATGAGCAGTTCTTC
NA	TRBV9	NA	TRBJ1-3	CASSVGRLPGNTIYF	TGTGCCAGCAGCGTGGGCCGCCTCCCTGGAAACACCATATATTTT
NA	TRBV2	few	TRBJ2-3	CASSEWQSSTDTQYF	TGTGCCAGCAGTGAATGGCAGAGCTCCACAGATACGCAGTATTTT
NA	TRBV6-1	NA	TRBJ2-1	CASTYMGASSYNEQFF	TGTGCCAGCACCTACATGGGGGCAAGCTCCTACAATGAGCAGTTCTTC
NA	TRBV3-1	NA	TRBJ1-1	CASSQGFYLPNTEAFF	TGTGCCAGCAGCCAAGGATTTTACCTCCCGAACACTGAAGCTTTCTTT
NA	TRBV6-2/TRBV6-3	many	TRBJ2-7	CASSAWLDSSYEQYF	TGTGCCAGCAGTGCCTGGTTAGACTCCTCCTACGAGCAGTACTTC
NA	TRBV5-1	NA	TRBJ2-1	CASSLGLAANEQFF	TGCGCCAGCAGCTTGGGTTTAGCGGCGAATGAGCAGTTCTTC